This T cell receptor beta chain was found in a study of cytotoxic CD8 clonotypes in ibrutinib-treated CLL. Measured with immunoSEQ multiplex PCR; TCRdb has only the in-frame clones, and not every one. The top ten clones hold about 15% of a sample with roughly 63,000 clones, 45% to 60% of them seen once. Overall study results and limits: Contraction or stability on treatment was seen for public clonotypes, which were uncommon.

Concerning this clone: Its specificity is not known.

CDR3 length: 13 amino acids. CDR1 and CDR2 (germline): SQVTM, ANQGSEA. Trimming cost V 7 bases and J 5 bases; bases outside gene matches: 9. The chain carries TRBV29-1 and TRBJ2-5, with TRBD1 identical over 8 bases. Sequences were derived from PBMCs, sampled after 12 months of ibrutinib treatment. This TCR was recovered from a human donor with chronic lymphocytic leukemia. CDR3 amino acids: CSASLRTGETQYF. The CDR3 coding sequence is TGCAGCGCCTCCCTCCGGACAGGGGAGACCCAGTACTTC. Using reference TRBV29-1 and TRBJ2-5 for the parts outside the CDR3, the full variable domain is SAVISQKPSRDICQRGTSLTIQCQVDSQVTMMFWYRQQPGQSLTLIATANQGSEATYESGFVIDKFPISRPNLTFSTLTVSNMSPEDSSIYLCSASLRTGETQYFGPGTRLLVL.